These 27 T cell receptor beta chains share one sample of origin, sequenced in a study of blood T cell repertoires in COVID-19. The repertoire was sequenced with immunoSEQ multiplex PCR; TCRdb's copy has only in-frame clones and lacks some. Of under 500,000 clones in the sample, approximately 90% were seen once. Sequenced material: PBMCs or T cells enriched from blood (not recorded which). Receptors were obtained from a woman between 18 and 30 years old with acute COVID-19.

V usage is TRBV19 and J usage is TRBJ2-1; D might be TRBD2 (6 bases). Looked up from germline, CDR1 is LNHDA and CDR2 is SQIVND (reference sequence). This CDR3 is built from 16 residues. Deletions cut 3 bases from V and 6 bases from J, with 18 bases between. CDR3 coding DNA: TGTGCCAGTAGTATCCCGGCGGGGCGGAAGGCCAATGAGCAGTTCTTC. This encodes CASSIPAGRKANEQFF.

This sequence joins TRBV7-8 and TRBJ2-7; 13 nucleotides agree with TRBD2. This CDR3 is built from 15 residues. Germline values: CDR1 SGHVS, CDR2 FQNEAQ. V shed 5 bases, J shed 7 bases, and the junction held 8 bases outside the gene matches. CDR3 coding DNA: TGTGCCAGCAGCCCCTGGACTAGCGGGAGTGGTGAGCAGTACTTC. Translated: CASSPWTSGSGEQYF.

This chain connects TRBV19 to TRBJ2-7; TRBD1 agrees at 8 bases. There are 17 residues in the CDR3. Looked up from germline, CDR1 is LNHDA and CDR2 is SQIVND (reference sequence). V lost 5 bases and J lost 3; bases outside the gene matches: 15. DNA for the CDR3: TGTGCCAGTAGTGGCGGACAGGGATCGAAGGTGGGCTACGAGCAGTACTTC. It translates to CASSGGQGSKVGYEQYF.

The chain couples TRBV7-8 to TRBJ2-4, with D maybe TRBD2 (5 bases). V was clipped by 1 base and J by 6 bases, with 16 bases between them. There are 16 residues in the CDR3. The germline CDR1 and CDR2 sequences are SGHVS and FQNEAQ. CDR3 protein: CASSLGGLREVNIQYF. Written as DNA, the CDR3 is TGTGCCAGCAGCTTAGGAGGTTTGAGGGAAGTAAACATTCAGTACTTC.

V usage is TRBV11-2 and J usage is TRBJ2-3; weak D call: TRBD1 (5 bases). This CDR3 contains 16 residues. Germline CDR1 SGHAT, CDR2 FQNNGV. Deletions cut 5 bases from V and 2 bases from J, with 17 bases between. CDR3 amino acids: CASSVNRQSITDTQYF. CDR3 bases: TGTGCCAGCAGCGTCAACAGGCAGTCTATCACAGATACGCAGTATTTT.

The chain couples TRBV19 to TRBJ2-1, with TRBD2 identical over 13 bases. The V gene end was trimmed by 7 bases and the J gene end by 0 bases; junction bases not matched to a gene: 12. This CDR3 has 19 residues. CDR1 is LNHDA, CDR2 SQIVND, per germline (reference sequence). CDR3 coding DNA: TGTGCCAGTACCCCGACTAGCGGGGGGCCCCGGAGCTCCTACAATGAGCAGTTCTTC. It is translated as CASTPTSGGPRSSYNEQFF.

The V gene is TRBV9, the J gene TRBJ1-1, with TRBD1 as a possible D gene (5 bases). Trimming stripped 4 bases from V and 3 bases from J, with 19 bases between. Germline lookup yields CDR1 SGDLS and CDR2 YYNGEE. This CDR3 region has 16 residues. The CDR3 coding sequence is TGTGCCAGCAGCCCCACCTTGAGTCCCAGGGACACTGAAGCTTTCTTT. It translates to CASSPTLSPRDTEAFF.

V and J are TRBV28 and TRBJ2-5, with 8 bases identical to TRBD2. Looked up from germline, CDR1 is MDHEN and CDR2 is SYDVKM. J lost 4 bases, V lost 6 bases, and 4 bases had no gene match. This CDR3 comprises 13 residues. This chain's CDR3 is CASRQSGRETQYF. DNA of the CDR3: TGTGCCAGCAGACAAAGCGGGAGAGAGACCCAGTACTTC.

This clone turned up a few times. The chain recombines TRBV9 with TRBJ2-5, with 7 bases fitting TRBD1. The CDR3 is 15 amino acids. Germline trimming cut 4 bases from V and 1 base from J; bases unmatched to any gene: 7. Germline values: CDR1 SGDLS, CDR2 YYNGEE. CDR3 in amino acids: CASSLEGDSQETQYF. In DNA form, the CDR3 reads TGTGCCAGCAGCCTAGAAGGGGACAGCCAAGAGACCCAGTACTTC.

The V and J genes are TRBV7-2 and TRBJ2-7; 9 bases match TRBD2. The CDR3 sequence is 19 residues long. V lost 4 bases to trimming and J lost 0 bases; unmatched junction nucleotides: 16. Looked up from germline, CDR1 is SGHTA and CDR2 is FQGNSA. CDR3 sequence reads: CASSSSGTSRRLSSYEQYF. The CDR3 nucleotides read TGTGCCAGCAGCTCCTCAGGGACTAGCAGACGCCTCAGCTCCTACGAGCAGTACTTC.

The CDR3 DNA reads TGTGCCAGCAGTTTAACATACCCGACAGGGTCTAGCTCCTACAATGAGCAGTTCTTC. This sequence encodes CASSLTYPTGSSSYNEQFF. The chain couples TRBV27 to TRBJ2-1; 7 bases are shared with TRBD1. CDR1 and CDR2 (germline): MNHEY, SMNVEV (reference sequence). J was trimmed by 0 bases and V by 2 bases; bases with no gene match: 13. CDR3 size: 19 residues.

The chain has TRBV2 and TRBJ1-2; no firm D call. The CDR3 runs 13 residues. The germline gives CDR1 SNHLY, CDR2 FYNNEI. Trimming left V 8 bases short and J 4 bases short, with 14 bases between. Written as DNA, the CDR3 is TGTGCCAGCGTGACTGCCGGGTTCTATGGCTACACCTTC. This encodes CASVTAGFYGYTF.

The chain recombines TRBV30 with TRBJ2-2, with TRBD2 matching 16 bases. CDR1 is GTSNPN, CDR2 SVGIG, per germline (reference sequence). The CDR3 totals 17 residues. The V and J ends lost 6 bases and 4 bases, in that order; junction bases with no gene match: 8. The CDR3 reads CACLKGTSGRATGELFF. DNA of the CDR3: TGTGCCTGCCTAAAAGGGACTAGCGGGAGGGCCACCGGGGAGCTGTTTTTT.

The chain links TRBV9 to TRBJ2-7; 9 bases fit TRBD2. Germline V gives CDR1 SGDLS, CDR2 YYNGEE. V lost 4 bases and J lost 3; bases outside the gene matches: 14. This CDR3 contains 17 residues. The CDR3 reads CASSRLAGSTSHYEQYF. As DNA, the CDR3 is TGTGCCAGCAGCAGGCTAGCGGGATCTACCTCCCACTACGAGCAGTACTTC.

This chain uses TRBV7-9 with TRBJ2-7, with 7 bases fitting TRBD2. Germline trimming cut 5 bases from V and 2 bases from J; bases unmatched to any gene: 12. The CDR3 runs to 16 residues. Germline values: CDR1 SEHNR, CDR2 FQNEAQ (reference sequence). The CDR3 DNA reads as TGTGCCAGCAGCCAAGCCTCTGGCGGGAGAACCTACGAGCAGTACTTC. Translating it yields CASSQASGGRTYEQYF.

The chain uses TRBV11-3 and TRBJ2-1, with 9 nucleotides matching TRBD1. Looked up from germline, CDR1 is SGHNT and CDR2 is YENEEA. J was trimmed by 3 bases and V by 4 bases; bases with no gene match: 4. The CDR3 consists of 15 residues. CDR3 bases: TGTGCCAGCAGCTCGGGACAGGGTTTCTACAATGAGCAGTTCTTC. This gives the protein CASSSGQGFYNEQFF.

V gene TRBV3-1 (or the pseudogene TRBV3-2) combines with J gene TRBJ2-1; 7 nucleotides line up with TRBD2. Trimming took 6 bases from V and 4 from J; bases not matched to a gene: 9. Germline V gives CDR1 LGHDT, CDR2 YNNKEL (reference sequence). The CDR3 has 15 residues. This CDR3 reads CASRSTSAAYNEQFF. In DNA, the CDR3 is TGTGCCAGCAGGTCCACTAGCGCTGCGTACAATGAGCAGTTCTTC.

V is TRBV4-1 and J is TRBJ1-1, with D hard to call. This CDR3 contains 16 residues. V lost 1 base and J lost 1, with 13 bases in between. CDR1 and CDR2 from the germline V gene are MGHRA and YSYEKL. CDR3 amino acids: CASSQGQVMENTEAFF. CDR3 nucleotides: TGCGCCAGCAGCCAAGGTCAGGTCATGGAGAACACTGAAGCTTTCTTT.

J is TRBJ2-5 and V is TRBV5-1, with 10 bases matching TRBD2. CDR1 is SGHRS, CDR2 YFSETQ, per germline. CDR3 length equals 16 residues. V lost 0 bases, J lost 4 bases, and 6 bases stayed unmatched. This CDR3 reads CASSLGAGGPGETQYF. CDR3 coding DNA: TGCGCCAGCAGCTTGGGAGCGGGGGGGCCAGGAGAGACCCAGTACTTC.

This clone has only one observation. V and J are TRBV24-1 and TRBJ2-3, with a possible D match to TRBD2 (6 bases). Trimming took 4 bases from V and 0 from J, leaving 13 bases between them. This CDR3 is built from 16 residues. The germline V gene has CDR1 KGHDR and CDR2 SFDVKD. The CDR3 bases are TGTGCCACCAGTGACCAAGCGGGCACTAGCACAGATACGCAGTATTTT. Its translation is CATSDQAGTSTDTQYF.

This clone was recorded a few times. The V and J genes are TRBV11-2 and TRBJ2-7; D gene uncertain. The CDR3 covers 14 residues. The germline V and J ends were trimmed by 1 base and 7 bases, with 14 bases remaining between them. Per the germline V gene, CDR1 is SGHAT and CDR2 is FQNNGV. The CDR3 bases are TGTGCCAGCAGCTTAGTGGCTAGAATTTTTGAGCAGTACTTC. Translation gives CASSLVARIFEQYF.

The chain joins TRBV7-2 to TRBJ1-2; a possible D gene is TRBD1 (5 bases). Germline loops: CDR1 SGHTA, CDR2 FQGNSA. Trimming pared 3 bases from V and 4 bases from J, leaving 12 bases between. This CDR3 has 14 residues. The CDR3 DNA reads as TGTGCCAGCAGCTTCTCGGGGGTAGGCTATGGCTACACCTTC. It is translated as CASSFSGVGYGYTF.

The chain employs TRBV5-1 and TRBJ2-2; D may be TRBD2 (5 bases). CDR1 and CDR2 (germline): SGHRS, YFSETQ. V was shortened by 2 bases and J by 4 bases, with 15 bases between the two germline ends. This CDR3 comprises 16 residues. The CDR3 loop is CASSLGGSGVTGELFF. The CDR3 bases are TGCGCCAGCAGCTTAGGTGGGAGTGGGGTCACCGGGGAGCTGTTTTTT.

The V and J genes are TRBV11-2 and TRBJ2-7; possible D gene TRBD2, 6 bases. Germline assignment: CDR1 SGHAT and CDR2 FQNNGV. Between the trimmed V and J ends, which lost 6 bases and 7 bases, there was a span of 22 bases. The length of the CDR3 is 15 residues. CDR3 in amino acids: CASSLQEGPTREQYF. As DNA, the CDR3 is TGTGCCAGCAGTTTACAGGAGGGCCCGACGCGGGAGCAGTACTTC.

This clone appeared once. V is TRBV15 and J is TRBJ1-5; 8 nucleotides line up with TRBD1. V lost 3 bases, J lost 9 bases, and 10 bases stayed unmatched. The CDR3 is 15 residues long. Per germline, CDR1 LNHNV and CDR2 YYDKDF (reference sequence). CDR3 residues: CATSRDRAYPGPQHF. The DNA for the CDR3 is TGTGCCACCAGCAGGGACAGGGCGTACCCCGGGCCCCAGCATTTT.

This clone was found once. V is TRBV21-1 and J is TRBJ1-2; the table assigns TRBD1, which was not confirmed against the DNA. TRBV21-1 is given as a pseudogene. This CDR3 contains 14 residues. The chain's CDR3 is CASIRDRGFYGYTF. As DNA, the CDR3 is TGTGCCAGCATTAGGGACAGGGGATTTTATGGCTACACCTTC.

This clone was found once. The rearrangement uses TRBV3-1 (or the pseudogene TRBV3-2) and TRBJ1-3, with D perhaps TRBD1 (5 bases). V was cut by 3 bases and J by 4 bases, with 13 bases left in between. Germline V lookup: CDR1 LGHDT, CDR2 YNNKEL (reference sequence). The CDR3 runs 15 residues. The CDR3 bases are TGTGCCAGCAGCCACCCAGGGTTAGCCGGAAACACCATATATTTT. It translates to CASSHPGLAGNTIYF.